One sample yielded the 18 T cell receptor beta chains listed below, sequenced in a study of post-analysis software for immune sequencing data. Findings and limits, study-wide: Compared with controls, patients had more of roughly 5 TRBV segments, including TRBV5-6, TRBV5-1 and TRBV20-1.

Unique molecular identifiers tagged the TCR beta cDNA libraries. MiXCR, run by TCRdb on the PCR reads, gives a single entry per CDR3 protein. The repertoire holds approximately 150,000 distinct CDR3 sequences, with roughly 31% as singletons. Their specific antigens are unknown. Sequencing was performed on blood. The origin of the receptors is a girl aged 5-17 years with multiple sclerosis.

The table lists this clonotype with many counts. This chain uses TRBV20-1 with TRBJ1-6, with 11 bases identical to TRBD1. CDR1 and CDR2 from the germline V gene are DFQATT and SNEGSKA (reference sequence). The CDR3 consists of 15 residues. After removal of 2 bases from V and 7 bases from J, the junction contained 4 bases not matched to a gene. The DNA of the CDR3 is TGCAGTGCTAGAATGGACAGGGGGCAGAATTCACCCCTCCACTTT. Translation gives CSARMDRGQNSPLHF.

The chain couples TRBV5-6 to TRBJ2-1; the match to TRBD2 covers 16 bases. The CDR3 covers 17 residues. With 2 bases clipped from V and 2 bases from J, the junction kept 1 base outside the gene matches. The germline V gene encodes CDR1 SGHDT and CDR2 YYEEEE. The CDR3 spells CASSLGTSGRAYNEQFF. Written as DNA, the CDR3 is TGTGCCAGCAGCTTAGGGACTAGCGGGAGGGCCTACAATGAGCAGTTCTTC.

J is TRBJ1-2 and V is TRBV28; possibly TRBD1 for D (5 bases). The CDR3 consists of 11 residues. Trimming shortened V by 5 bases and J by 6 bases, and 7 bases separated the two germline ends. Germline assignment: CDR1 MDHEN and CDR2 SYDVKM. The CDR3 spells CASSVTDGYTF. Written as DNA, the CDR3 is TGTGCCAGCAGTGTGACAGATGGCTACACCTTC.

This clonotype was counted ten times or more. The chain is built from TRBV28 and TRBJ2-6, with a tentative D call TRBD1 (6 bases). Germline CDR1 is MDHEN and CDR2 is SYDVKM. This CDR3 comprises 15 residues. V was trimmed by 5 bases and J by 0 bases, leaving 8 bases between them. The CDR3 here is CASSPDSSGANVLTF. CDR3 DNA sequence: TGTGCCAGCAGTCCGGACAGCTCTGGGGCCAACGTCCTGACTTTC.

Comments on this clonotype: The junction departs from the called germline gene at one end, perhaps through a read error. The chain links TRBV7-7 to TRBJ2-2; unclear D gene. CDR3 length equals 17 residues. Looked up from germline, CDR1 is SSHAT and CDR2 is FNYEAQ (reference sequence). The CDR3 loop is CASSLSLRAANTGELFF. For the CDR3, the DNA is TGTGCTAGCAGCTTATCCCTAAGGGCCGCGAACACCGGGGAGCTGTTTTTT.

As regards this clonotype: A much larger clone differs from this one at a single base, so this may be a read error. V and J are TRBV5-6 and TRBJ2-4; D possibly matches TRBD1 or TRBD2 (6 bases each). In germline, CDR1 is SGHDT, CDR2 YYEEEE. The CDR3 sequence is 20 residues long. CDR3 loop: CASSSPGKWGAYAVKSIQYF. The CDR3 DNA is TGTGCCAGCAGCTCCCCTGGGAAGTGGGGGGCTTATGCGGTCAAAAGCATTCAGTACTTC.

The V gene is TRBV20-1, the J gene TRBJ2-1; 10 positions agree with TRBD2. The germline CDR1 and CDR2 sequences are DFQATT and SNEGSKA (reference sequence). Trimming removed 5 bases from V and 2 bases from J; junction bases left unmatched: 6. CDR3 length equals 15 residues. CDR3 nucleotide sequence: TGCAGTGCTCCCTTAGCGGGAGGCGCCTACAATGAGCAGTTCTTC. It yields the protein CSAPLAGGAYNEQFF.

A note on this clonotype: This clone may be a read error of a much larger clone one base away. This chain uses TRBV27 with TRBJ2-1; 7 bases fit TRBD2. The trim removed 3 bases at V and 5 bases at J, leaving 16 bases unmatched. Germline lookup yields CDR1 MNHEY and CDR2 SMNVEV (reference sequence). There are 18 residues in the CDR3. The CDR3 DNA follows: TGTGCCAGCAGTTTCACCTCATCAGTGGGAGGGCCCGACAATGAGCAGTTCTTC. Protein product: CASSFTSSVGGPDNEQFF.

This clonotype was counted between two and nine times. The CDR3 loop is CSARTGATNEKLFF. The CDR3 DNA sequence: TGCAGTGCTAGGACAGGGGCTACTAATGAAAAACTGTTTTTT. The rearrangement uses TRBV20-1 and TRBJ1-4; 8 bases are shared with TRBD1. J lost 2 bases, V lost 3 bases, and 2 bases had no gene match. In germline, CDR1 is DFQATT, CDR2 SNEGSKA (reference sequence). CDR3 length equals 14 residues.

This clonotype was picked up many times. This chain links TRBV4-1 with TRBJ1-2; D gene unclear. V lost 0 bases and J 4 bases, leaving 9 bases between the germline ends. This CDR3 has 14 residues. Germline assignment: CDR1 MGHRA and CDR2 YSYEKL. The CDR3 is CASSQEAISYGYTF. The CDR3 nucleotides are TGCGCCAGCAGCCAAGAGGCCATTAGCTATGGCTACACCTTC.

This clonotype was picked up many times. This chain's CDR3 is CASRKDYEQYF. CDR3 in DNA: TGCGCCAGCAGGAAGGACTACGAGCAGTACTTC. The gene calls are TRBV5-1 and TRBJ2-7, with no clear D. The CDR3 has 11 residues. The germline V and J ends were trimmed by 5 bases and 3 bases, with 6 bases remaining between them. Per germline, CDR1 SGHRS and CDR2 YFSETQ.

In its sample, this clonotype was seen many times. This chain joins TRBV12-3 or TRBV12-4 and TRBJ1-2, with TRBD1 as a possible D gene (5 bases). CDR3 length: 15 amino acids. Trimming left V 3 bases short and J 7 bases short, with 18 bases between. This CDR3 is CASSLSGGAGIGYTF. The CDR3, as DNA: TGTGCCAGCAGTTTGAGCGGAGGTGCAGGGATTGGCTACACCTTC.

The chain is built from TRBV20-1 and TRBJ2-3; the D gene is possibly TRBD2 (5 bases). The CDR3 runs to 16 residues. Germline V gene lookup returns CDR1 DFQATT and CDR2 SNEGSKA (reference sequence). Trimming stripped 0 bases from V and 1 base from J, with 14 bases between. CDR3 sequence reads: CSARDGEGPGTDTQYF. The CDR3 bases are TGCAGTGCTAGAGATGGAGAGGGTCCTGGCACAGATACGCAGTATTTT.

This clonotype was recorded at least ten times. This chain connects TRBV5-1 to TRBJ2-5; D remains unclear. CDR1 is SGHRS and CDR2 is YFSETQ in the germline V gene. The CDR3 is made up of 14 amino acids. V was cut by 4 bases and J by 7 bases, with 17 bases left in between. DNA of the CDR3: TGCGCCAGCAGCCCCCAGCAGGTCTCGGGGACCCAGTACTTC. This encodes CASSPQQVSGTQYF. Variable domain in full (rest from reference TRBV5-1 and TRBJ2-5): KAGVTQTPRYLIKTRGQQVTLSCSPISGHRSVSWYQQTPGQGLQFLFEYFSETQRNKGNFPGRFSGRQFSNSRSEMNVSTLELGDSALYLCASSPQQVSGTQYFGPGTRLLVL.

This clonotype has just a few counts. J is TRBJ2-3 and V is TRBV12-3 or TRBV12-4; 8 bases are a match to TRBD1. The CDR3 runs to 18 residues. Losses at the gene ends were 3 bases for V and 2 bases for J; bases not matched to a gene: 13. CDR3 residues: CASSLWGARGLITDTQYF. Written as DNA, the CDR3 is TGTGCCAGCAGTTTGTGGGGGGCCAGGGGGCTGATCACAGATACGCAGTATTTT.

A remark on this clonotype: Without the conserved terminal phenylalanine or tryptophan, this CDR3 likely stems from a read error. The J gene is TRBJ1-1, the V gene TRBV6-6, with TRBD1 as a possible D gene (5 bases). Germline CDR1 is MNHNY and CDR2 is SVGAGI (reference sequence). The CDR3 contains 15 residues. V was trimmed by 6 bases and J by 6 bases, leaving 20 bases between them. This CDR3 is CASRRSQGPHAEAFV. CDR3 in DNA: TGTGCCAGCAGGAGATCCCAGGGACCCCACGCTGAAGCTTTCGTT.

V gene TRBV7-9 combines with J gene TRBJ1-1; D is perhaps TRBD1 (6 bases). The CDR3 loop spans 16 amino acids. CDR1 is SEHNR and CDR2 is FQNEAQ in the germline V gene (reference sequence). The V and J ends lost 5 bases and 3 bases respectively, with 19 bases between them. The CDR3 nucleotides are TGTGCCAGCAGCATCGAGGGGGTGGGCTGGGACACTGAAGCTTTCTTT. This codes for CASSIEGVGWDTEAFF.

The V and J genes are TRBV28 and TRBJ2-3; possible D gene TRBD1, 6 bases. Trimming shortened V by 6 bases and J by 3 bases, and 19 bases separated the two germline ends. CDR1 MDHEN and CDR2 SYDVKM come from the germline V gene. The CDR3 loop spans 16 amino acids. For the CDR3, the DNA is TGTGCCAGCAGCAAAACAGGGTGGCTTCGGACAGATACGCAGTATTTT. Its protein is CASSKTGWLRTDTQYF.